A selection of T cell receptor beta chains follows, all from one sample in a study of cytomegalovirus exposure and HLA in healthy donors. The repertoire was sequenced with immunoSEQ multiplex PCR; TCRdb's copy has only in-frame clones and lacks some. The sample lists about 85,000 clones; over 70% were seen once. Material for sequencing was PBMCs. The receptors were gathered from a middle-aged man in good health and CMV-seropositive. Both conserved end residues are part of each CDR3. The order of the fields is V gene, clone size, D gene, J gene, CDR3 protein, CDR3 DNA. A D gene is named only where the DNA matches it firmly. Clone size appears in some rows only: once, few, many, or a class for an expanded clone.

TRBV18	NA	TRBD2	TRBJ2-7	CASSSGTSVYEQYF	TGTGCCAGCTCATCCGGGACTAGCGTATACGAGCAGTACTTC
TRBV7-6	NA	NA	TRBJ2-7	CASSLYGREQYF	TGTGCCAGCAGCTTATATGGGAGGGAGCAGTACTTC
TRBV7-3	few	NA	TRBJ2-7	CASSSSVSDSGEYEQYF	TGTGCCAGCAGCTCGTCCGTCTCTGATAGCGGTGAATACGAGCAGTACTTC
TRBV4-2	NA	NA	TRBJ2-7	CASSRHTGTGYEQYF	TGTGCCAGCAGCCGGCATACCGGGACTGGGTACGAGCAGTACTTC
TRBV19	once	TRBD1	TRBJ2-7	CASSSGQGREQYF	TGTGCCAGTAGTTCCGGACAGGGTCGGGAGCAGTACTTC
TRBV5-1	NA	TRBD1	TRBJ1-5	CASSQGTDSNQPQHF	TGCGCCAGCAGCCAAGGGACAGATAGCAATCAGCCCCAGCATTTT
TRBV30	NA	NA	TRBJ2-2	CAWTRVTGELFF	TGTGCCTGGACCAGGGTAACCGGGGAGCTGTTTTTT
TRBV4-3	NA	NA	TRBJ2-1	CASSQGRHTLPYNEQFF	TGCGCCAGCAGCCAAGGGAGGCACACCCTACCTTACAATGAGCAGTTCTTC
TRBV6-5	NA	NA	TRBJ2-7	CASSGLQGPYEQYF	TGTGCCAGCAGTGGCTTACAGGGTCCCTACGAGCAGTACTTC
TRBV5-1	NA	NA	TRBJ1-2	CARLALPPYGYTF	TGCGCCAGGCTAGCTCTCCCCCCTTATGGCTACACCTTC
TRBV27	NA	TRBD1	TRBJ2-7	CASSLTGLYEQYF	TGTGCCAGCAGTTTGACAGGGCTCTACGAGCAGTACTTC
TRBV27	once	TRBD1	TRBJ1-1	CASSDRGIAFF	TGTGCCAGCAGCGACAGGGGAATAGCTTTCTTT
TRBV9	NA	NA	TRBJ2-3	CASSVSSDTSTDTQYF	TGTGCCAGCAGCGTATCTAGCGATACCAGCACAGATACGCAGTATTTT
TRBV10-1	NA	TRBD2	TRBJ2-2	CASRPSGGVTGELFF	TGCGCCAGCAGACCTTCGGGAGGGGTCACCGGGGAGCTGTTTTTT
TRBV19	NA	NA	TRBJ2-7	CASSPGSLDPEQYF	TGTGCCAGTAGTCCGGGATCTCTCGATCCCGAGCAGTACTTC
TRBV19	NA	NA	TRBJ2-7	CASSIGRETSYEQYF	TGTGCCAGTAGTATAGGGCGGGAAACCTCCTACGAGCAGTACTTC
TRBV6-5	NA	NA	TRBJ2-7	CASSYSRGLGEQYF	TGTGCCAGCAGTTACTCTCGGGGGTTGGGCGAGCAGTACTTC
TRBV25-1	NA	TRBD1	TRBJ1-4	CASSESDRGNEKLFF	TGTGCCAGCAGTGAATCGGACAGGGGTAATGAAAAACTGTTTTTT
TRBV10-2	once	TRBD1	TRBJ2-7	CASSGQAAYEQYF	TGCGCCAGCAGCGGACAGGCAGCCTACGAGCAGTACTTC
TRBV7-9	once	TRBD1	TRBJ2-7	CASSLRLGQGTYEQYF	TGTGCCAGCAGCTTACGTTTGGGACAGGGTACCTACGAGCAGTACTTC
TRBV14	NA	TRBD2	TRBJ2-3	CASSQGLAVTRDTQYF	TGTGCCAGCAGCCAAGGGCTAGCGGTGACTCGGGATACGCAGTATTTT
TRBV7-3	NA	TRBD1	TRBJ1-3	CASSLGQGNTIYF	TGTGCCAGCAGCCTCGGACAGGGGAACACCATATATTTT
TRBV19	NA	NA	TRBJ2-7	CASSIRTPNYPGEQYF	TGTGCCAGTAGTATAAGGACTCCCAATTACCCGGGCGAGCAGTACTTC
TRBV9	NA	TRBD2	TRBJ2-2	CASSVGGSLHTGELFF	TGTGCCAGCAGCGTAGGCGGGAGCTTACACACCGGGGAGCTGTTTTTT
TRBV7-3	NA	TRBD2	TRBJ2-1	CASSSGLAGVGGQFF	TGTGCCAGCAGTTCGGGACTAGCGGGAGTGGGGGGGCAGTTCTTC
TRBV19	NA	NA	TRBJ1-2	CASQLEGIGRLAF	TGTGCCAGCCAATTGGAGGGGATTGGGCGGTTGGCCTTC
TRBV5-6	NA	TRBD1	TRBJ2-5	CASSLGTGSETQYF	TGTGCCAGCAGCTTGGGGACAGGGTCCGAGACCCAGTACTTC
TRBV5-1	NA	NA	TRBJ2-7	CASSLAGTPIIEQYF	TGCGCCAGCAGCTTGGCCGGGACTCCCATTATCGAGCAGTACTTC
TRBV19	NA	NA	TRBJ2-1	CASSKRSGGEYNEQFF	TGTGCCAGTAGTAAGAGGAGCGGAGGCGAGTACAATGAGCAGTTCTTC
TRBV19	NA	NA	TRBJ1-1	CASSISAGSNTEAFF	TGTGCCAGTAGTATTTCGGCAGGGTCGAACACTGAAGCTTTCTTT
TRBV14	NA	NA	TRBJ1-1	CASSQSGRVTEAFF	TGTGCCAGCAGCCAATCCGGGAGGGTCACTGAAGCTTTCTTT
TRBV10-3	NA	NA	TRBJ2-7	CAIRTEYEQYF	TGTGCCATCAGGACTGAGTACGAGCAGTACTTC